This T cell receptor beta chain appears in the sequencing data of a study of Graves' ophthalmopathy and Graves' hyperthyroidism. For donors with ophthalmopathy, the disease showed moderate-to-severe activity, reached CAS ≥3 and NOSPECS ≥4, and had lasted under 3 months. Certain patients, namely those with other autoimmune diseases, uncontrolled infections, pregnancy or lactation, were excluded. Diagnostic conclusions were grounded in clinical symptoms, serum thyroxine, TRAb, thyroid ultrasound and orbital computed tomography. This clonotype was picked up a small number of times. Amplification of the TCR beta CDR3 regions used RNA transcripts (as template). Amplification began with first-round RT-PCR using HTBI primers, then second-round multiplex PCR was performed. TCRdb re-called the multiplex PCR reads with MiXCR, one entry per CDR3 protein. The table lists a few hundred thousand distinct CDR3 sequences, 15% to 20% of them singletons, with about 12% in the top ten.

Germline CDR1 is KGHDR and CDR2 is SFDVKD. The CDR3 spans 15 residues. The ends were cut back, 5 bases at V and 2 bases at J, with 14 bases in the middle. The sequenced material came from peripheral blood. The TCR originated in an adult man with Graves' ophthalmopathy. The rearrangement joins TRBV24-1 to TRBJ1-2, with a weak D call TRBD1 (5 bases). CDR3 nucleotide sequence: TGTGCCACCAGTGGAGGGGCCGGAGTAAACTATGGCTACACCTTC. This sequence encodes CATSGGAGVNYGYTF.